Below, 6 T cell receptor beta chains from the same sample are listed, as sequenced in a study of naive and memory T cell subsets. Both TRBC1 and TRBC2 were covered by a beta constant-region primer of two equimolar oligonucleotides. Nested alpha and beta constant-region primers with the SP2 primer drove four PCR rounds on ligated cDNA. TCRdb re-analysed the UMI-ligation and nested PCR reads in MiXCR, keeping a single row per CDR3 protein. The repertoire holds 25,000 to 40,000 distinct CDR3 sequences, with less than 20% as singletons. The specimen was effector memory CD4+ T cells from blood. Subset denoted: effector memory, CD45RA- CD27-. The receptors derive from a human donor in good health.

This clonotype showed up just a few times. The rearrangement joins TRBV24-1 to TRBJ1-1; tentatively, D is TRBD1 (5 bases). V lost 4 bases, J lost 10 bases, and 24 bases lay in between. CDR1 and CDR2 (germline): KGHDR, SFDVKD. CDR3 length: 16 residues. In nucleotides, the CDR3 is TGTGCCACCAGTGACCCTATGACGGACGGGGCTGGGAGAGCTTTCTTT. It translates to CATSDPMTDGAGRAFF.

DNA for the CDR3: TGCAGTGCTAGAGGACCAGGGGGGGTGAATGAGCAGTTCTTC. This gives the protein CSARGPGGVNEQFF. The chain is built from TRBV20-1 and TRBJ2-1, with D possibly called TRBD1 or TRBD2 (7 bases each). V lost 1 base and J lost 7, with 14 bases in between. The germline CDR1 and CDR2 sequences are DFQATT and SNEGSKA (reference sequence). CDR3 length: 14 residues.

This clonotype was counted ten times or more. The chain links TRBV28 to TRBJ1-1, with unresolved D. The CDR3 runs 15 residues. The germline V and J ends were trimmed by 2 bases and 1 base, with 11 bases remaining between them. Germline lookup yields CDR1 MDHEN and CDR2 SYDVKM. The CDR3 DNA follows: TGTGCCAGCAGTTTAATCGACGTCCGGAACACTGAAGCTTTCTTT. Amino acid sequence: CASSLIDVRNTEAFF.

This clonotype was observed at least ten times. The J gene is TRBJ1-1, the V gene TRBV7-2, with D perhaps matching TRBD1 (6 bases). The germline gives CDR1 SGHTA, CDR2 FQGNSA. The CDR3 extends over 14 amino acids. Trimming removed 1 base at V and 8 bases at J, with 14 bases between. The CDR3 DNA reads as TGTGCCAGCAGCTTAGGGCCCTCAGGGGCCGAAGCTTTCTTT. It is translated as CASSLGPSGAEAFF.

There are a few counts of this clonotype. V usage is TRBV10-3 and J usage is TRBJ2-3; 7 bases map to TRBD1. This CDR3 has 16 residues. Looked up from germline, CDR1 is ENHRY and CDR2 is SYGVKD. The V segment lost 5 bases and the J segment 2 bases; nucleotides outside the gene matches: 10. The chain's CDR3 is CAISPFQGVLTDTQYF. The CDR3 coding sequence is TGTGCCATCAGTCCTTTCCAGGGGGTTCTCACAGATACGCAGTATTTT.

This clonotype was seen a few times. The rearrangement joins TRBV5-1 to TRBJ1-1; no firm D call. CDR1 is SGHRS and CDR2 is YFSETQ in the germline V gene. The CDR3 consists of 14 residues. Trimming took 1 base from V and 1 from J, leaving 8 bases between them. CDR3: CASSLYGSNTEAFF. In DNA, the CDR3 is TGCGCCAGCAGCTTGTATGGTTCGAACACTGAAGCTTTCTTT.